Listed below are T cell receptor beta chains from one sample, sequenced in a study of CD8+ T cells in alopecia areata. Clones were sequenced by immunoSEQ multiplex PCR, and TCRdb holds only the in-frame ones, with some missing. The sample holds some 88,000 clones, roughly 47% seen once. The starting material was CD8+ T cells sorted from blood, obtained at week 24, from a patient treated with tofacitinib. The receptors stem from a human donor with alopecia areata. Each CDR3 is given with its conserved first and last residue. Fields, in order: J gene, clone size, V gene, D gene, CDR3 DNA, CDR3 protein. A D gene is named only where the DNA matches it firmly. For some rows the clone size is stated as once, few or many, or as a class when expanded; others skip it.

>TRBJ2-3|many|TRBV27|.
TGTGCCAGCAGGAGGGGGACAGATACGCAGTATTTT
CASRRGTDTQYF
>TRBJ2-5|few|TRBV7-9|.
TGTGCCAGCACTCCCCAGAAGGCCAAAGAGACCCAGTACTTC
CASTPQKAKETQYF
>TRBJ1-1|.|TRBV7-2|.
TGTGCCAGCATCCAAGGCCTAGAAGCTTTCTTT
CASIQGLEAFF
>TRBJ2-3|.|TRBV9|.
TGTGCCAGCTCCGGGAGTAACACAGATACGCAGTATTTT
CASSGSNTDTQYF
>TRBJ2-1|.|TRBV9|TRBD2
TGTGCCAGCAGCGTAGGGGCTAGCGGGGGTTTCTATGAGCAGTTCTTC
CASSVGASGGFYEQFF
>TRBJ2-1|few|TRBV29-1|TRBD1
TGCAGCGCCGACCGGACAGGGGGCGAAAATGAGCAGTTCTTC
CSADRTGGENEQFF
>TRBJ1-2|few|TRBV10-3|.
TGTGCCATCAGTGACGGGGGGAACTATGGCTACACCTTC
CAISDGGNYGYTF
>TRBJ2-1|once|TRBV5-8|TRBD2
TGTGCCAGCAGCCCGGGGGTAGCGGGAGACAATGAGCAGTTCTTC
CASSPGVAGDNEQFF
>TRBJ2-7|.|TRBV30|.
TGTGCCTGGAGTGGGGTTTACGAGCAGTACTTC
CAWSGVYEQYF
>TRBJ2-2|few|TRBV27|.
TGTGCCAGCAGTATCCCAAGTACCGGGGAGCTGTTTTTT
CASSIPSTGELFF
>TRBJ2-1|.|TRBV4-2|TRBD2
TGTGCCAGCAGCCCGACAGAACTAGCGGGAGGTATCAATGAGCAGTTCTTC
CASSPTELAGGINEQFF
>TRBJ2-1|.|TRBV13|TRBD2
TGTGCCAGCAGCCCCTGGGTGCTAGCGGACAATGAGCAGTTCTTC
CASSPWVLADNEQFF
>TRBJ2-3|.|TRBV7-2|.
TGTGCCAGCAGCTTAATGCGGGAAGGCACAGATACGCAGTATTTT
CASSLMREGTDTQYF
>TRBJ1-2|.|TRBV4-3|TRBD1
TGCGCCAGCAGCTTCGGAGGGGGCGATGGCTACACCTTC
CASSFGGGDGYTF
>TRBJ2-1|.|TRBV6-4|.
TGTGCCAGCAGTGACTCGGGGTTTGCGCCCATGGATGAGCAGTTCTTC
CASSDSGFAPMDEQFF
>TRBJ1-4|.|TRBV2|TRBD1
TGTGCCAGCAGTGGCGCAGGGGGATATGAAAAACTGTTTTTT
CASSGAGGYEKLFF
>TRBJ2-2|.|TRBV5-1|.
TGCGCCAGCAGAGAGGGTTCCGGGGAGCTGTTTTTT
CASREGSGELFF
>TRBJ1-1|.|TRBV27|.
TGTGCCAGCAAACTGGGGACAACCGAAGCTTTCTTT
CASKLGTTEAFF
>TRBJ2-3|.|TRBV4-1|.
TGCGCCAGCAGCCAAACCCGCACAGATACGCAGTATTTT
CASSQTRTDTQYF
>TRBJ1-2|.|TRBV27|.
TGTGCCAGCAGTTTAAACTCTCGTGGGGGCTACACCTTC
CASSLNSRGGYTF
>TRBJ2-5|.|TRBV18|.
TGTGCCAGCTCACGGGACCCCGGGCCGGAGACCCAGTACTTC
CASSRDPGPETQYF
>TRBJ2-1|.|TRBV30|TRBD1
TGTGCCTGGAGTCCTAAGGACAGGGTATACAATGAGCAGTTCTTC
CAWSPKDRVYNEQFF
>TRBJ2-7|.|TRBV4-3|TRBD1
TGCGCCAGCAGCCAGGTATTGGACAGGGCCGCCTACGAGCAGTACTTC
CASSQVLDRAAYEQYF
>TRBJ1-5|.|TRBV9|.
TGTGCCAGCAGCGTAGATGGGGAAGTAAATTGGCCCCAGCATTTT
CASSVDGEVNWPQHF
>TRBJ1-5|.|TRBV28|.
TGTGCCAGCAGCACAGACAGTACCAATCAGCCCCAGCATTTT
CASSTDSTNQPQHF
>TRBJ2-1|.|TRBV9|.
TGTGCCAGCAGCCCCGGGATGCTCTACAATGAGCAGTTCTTC
CASSPGMLYNEQFF
>TRBJ2-5|.|TRBV13|.
TGTGCCAGCAGCTCCCGCCTAGTGGTCGTTGAGACCCAGTACTTC
CASSSRLVVVETQYF
>TRBJ2-1|.|TRBV21-1|.
TGTGCCAGCAGCAAACAGGGGCTACCCCAGTACAATGAGCAGTTCTTC
CASSKQGLPQYNEQFF
>TRBJ1-4|few|TRBV7-6|TRBD1
TGTGCCAGCAGCTCAGGACAGGGTTATGAAAAACTGTTTTTT
CASSSGQGYEKLFF
>TRBJ2-7|.|TRBV7-9|.
TGTGCCAGCAGCTCAGACTGGGAGCAGTACTTC
CASSSDWEQYF
>TRBJ2-7|.|TRBV27|.
TGTGCCAGCAGTACCAAGGGCAACGAGCAGTACTTC
CASSTKGNEQYF
>TRBJ2-2|.|TRBV9|.
TGTGCCAGCAGCCCGAGGGCGGTTAACACCGGGGAGCTGTTTTTT
CASSPRAVNTGELFF
>TRBJ2-1|few|TRBV27|.
TGTGCCAGCAGTCATTCAGGGGCGGGCGGGAGTAACAATGAGCAGTTCTTC
CASSHSGAGGSNNEQFF
>TRBJ1-1|few|TRBV27|.
TGTGCCAGCAGTTTAAATGGTGGGAACACTGAAGCTTTCTTT
CASSLNGGNTEAFF
>TRBJ1-2|.|TRBV30|.
TGTGCCTGGAATAACTATGGCTACACCTTC
CAWNNYGYTF
>TRBJ2-5|.|TRBV6-1|TRBD2
TGTGCCAGCAGTGAAGTTAGCGGGACCCAAGAGACCCAGTACTTC
CASSEVSGTQETQYF
>TRBJ1-5|few|TRBV7-9|.
TGTGCCAGCAGCTTGGGTTTGCAGCCCCAGCATTTT
CASSLGLQPQHF
>TRBJ2-7|.|TRBV10-2|.
TGCGCCAGCAACTCCGGTGGGGAGTATCCTTACGAGCAGTACTTC
CASNSGGEYPYEQYF
>TRBJ2-1|.|TRBV6-1|TRBD2
TGTGCCAGCAGTGGGCCGGTGGCGGGAGTTGAGCAGTTCTTC
CASSGPVAGVEQFF
>TRBJ2-1|many|TRBV7-2|.
TGTGCCAGCAGCTCTACTAGTGAGCAGTTCTTC
CASSSTSEQFF
>TRBJ2-3|.|TRBV7-2|TRBD1
TGTGCCAGCAGCTTAGCTAGGGGACAGCCCACAGATACGCAGTATTTT
CASSLARGQPTDTQYF
>TRBJ2-7|few|TRBV9|TRBD1
TGTGCCAGCAGCCTCGGGACAGGGCACTCCTACGAGCAGTACTTC
CASSLGTGHSYEQYF
>TRBJ2-7|few|TRBV2|.
TGTGCCAGCATCCTCGGACCGTCGAGGTCCTACGAGCAGTACTTC
CASILGPSRSYEQYF
>TRBJ2-7|.|TRBV9|TRBD1
TGTGCCAGCAGCTCGGGGACAGGGGCCTCCTACGAGCAGTACTTC
CASSSGTGASYEQYF
>TRBJ2-1|many|TRBV11-1|.
TGTGCCAGCAGCTTAGGCTTGGCGGAGCTTTCCATCAATGAGCAGTTCTTC
CASSLGLAELSINEQFF